The TCR beta chain under discussion was sequenced for a study of cytomegalovirus exposure and HLA in healthy donors. Germline loops: CDR1 SGHRS, CDR2 YFSETQ. With 5 bases removed from V and 0 bases from J, the gap between germline ends came to 9 bases. This CDR3 is 15 amino acids long. Researchers ran the PCR with 60 Vbeta and 13 Jbeta primers. Sequencing was performed with immunoSEQ multiplex PCR; in TCRdb, only in-frame clones are kept and a portion is missing. The sample shows fewer than 200,000 clones, about four fifths of them seen only once. The TCR sequence derives from a woman aged 50 to 65 in good health and CMV-seronegative. The chain links TRBV5-1 to TRBJ2-6; D is perhaps TRBD2 (6 bases). Source material: PBMCs. CDR3 region: CASSMEGSGANVLTF. CDR3 coding DNA: TGCGCCAGCAGTATGGAGGGCTCTGGGGCCAACGTCCTGACTTTC.